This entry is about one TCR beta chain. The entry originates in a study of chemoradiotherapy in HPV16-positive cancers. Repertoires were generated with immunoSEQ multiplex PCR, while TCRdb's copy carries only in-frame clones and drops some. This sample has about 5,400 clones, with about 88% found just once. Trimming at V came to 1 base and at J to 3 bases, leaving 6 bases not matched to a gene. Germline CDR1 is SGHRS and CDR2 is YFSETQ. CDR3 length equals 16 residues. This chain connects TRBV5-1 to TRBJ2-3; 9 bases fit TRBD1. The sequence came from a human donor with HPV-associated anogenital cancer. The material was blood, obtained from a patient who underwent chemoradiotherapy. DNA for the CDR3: TGCGCCAGCAGCTTGTGGGGGACAGGGAAAACAGATACGCAGTATTTT. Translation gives CASSLWGTGKTDTQYF.